The source of this T cell receptor (beta chain) is a study of shared clonotypes between healthy human individuals. V lost 5 bases to trimming and J lost 0 bases; unmatched junction nucleotides: 4. In germline, CDR1 is SGHTA, CDR2 FQGTGA. The CDR3 totals 17 residues. The method was immunoSEQ multiplex PCR; TCRdb's version includes in-frame clones alone and lacks a portion of them. The sample holds about 520,000 clones, roughly 80% seen once. The chain joins TRBV7-3 to TRBJ2-1, with 13 bases lining up with TRBD2. The specimen was PBMCs. The TCR comes from a woman in her thirties or forties in good health. Some clones in this sample may be carry-over from other donors' samples. CDR3: CASSPGLAGSSYNEQFF. CDR3 coding DNA: TGTGCCAGCAGCCCGGGACTAGCGGGGAGCTCCTACAATGAGCAGTTCTTC.